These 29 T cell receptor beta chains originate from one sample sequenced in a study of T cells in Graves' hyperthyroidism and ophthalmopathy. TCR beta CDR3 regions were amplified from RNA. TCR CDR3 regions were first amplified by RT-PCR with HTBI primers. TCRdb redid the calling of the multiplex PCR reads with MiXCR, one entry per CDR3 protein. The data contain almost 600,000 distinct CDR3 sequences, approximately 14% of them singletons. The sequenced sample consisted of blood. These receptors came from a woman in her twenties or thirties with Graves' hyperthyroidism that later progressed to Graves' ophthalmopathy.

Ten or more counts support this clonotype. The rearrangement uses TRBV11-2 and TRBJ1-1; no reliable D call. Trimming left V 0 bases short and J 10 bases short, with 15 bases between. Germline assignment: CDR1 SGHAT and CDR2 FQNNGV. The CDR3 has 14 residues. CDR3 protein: CASSLDYNKAAAFF. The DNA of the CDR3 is TGTGCCAGCAGCTTAGATTACAACAAGGCGGCAGCTTTCTTT.

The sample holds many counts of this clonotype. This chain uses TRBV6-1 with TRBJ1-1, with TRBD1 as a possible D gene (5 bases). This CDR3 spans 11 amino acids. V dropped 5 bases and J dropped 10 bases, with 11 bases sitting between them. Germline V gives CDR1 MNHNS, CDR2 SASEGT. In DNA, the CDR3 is TGTGCCAGCAGTCCGGGACCCTCAGCTTTCTTT. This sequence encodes CASSPGPSAFF.

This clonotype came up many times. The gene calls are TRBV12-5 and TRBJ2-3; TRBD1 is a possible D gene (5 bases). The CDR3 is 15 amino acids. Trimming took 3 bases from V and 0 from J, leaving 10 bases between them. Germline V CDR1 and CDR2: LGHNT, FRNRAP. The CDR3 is CASGLFDRSTDTQYF. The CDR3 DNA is TGTGCTAGTGGTTTATTCGACAGAAGCACAGATACGCAGTATTTT.

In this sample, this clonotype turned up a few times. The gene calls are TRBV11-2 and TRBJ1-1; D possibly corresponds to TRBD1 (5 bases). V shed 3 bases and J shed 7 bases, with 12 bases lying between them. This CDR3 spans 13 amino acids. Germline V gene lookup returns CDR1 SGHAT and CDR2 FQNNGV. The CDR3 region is CASSLGGGSEAFF. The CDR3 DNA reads TGTGCCAGCAGCTTGGGGGGGGGGAGTGAAGCTTTCTTT. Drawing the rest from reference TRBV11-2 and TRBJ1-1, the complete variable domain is EAGVAQSPRYKIIEKRQSVAFWCNPISGHATLYWYQQILGQGPKLLIQFQNNGVVDDSQLPKDRFSAERLKGVDSTLKIQPAKLEDSAVYLCASSLGGGSEAFFGQGTRLTVV.

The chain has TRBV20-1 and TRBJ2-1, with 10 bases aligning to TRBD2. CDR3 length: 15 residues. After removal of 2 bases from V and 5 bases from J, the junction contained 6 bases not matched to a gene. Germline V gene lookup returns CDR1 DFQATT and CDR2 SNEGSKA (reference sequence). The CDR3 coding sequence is TGCAGTGCTAGACGACTAGCGGGCCCAAACAATGAGCAGTTCTTC. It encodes CSARRLAGPNNEQFF.

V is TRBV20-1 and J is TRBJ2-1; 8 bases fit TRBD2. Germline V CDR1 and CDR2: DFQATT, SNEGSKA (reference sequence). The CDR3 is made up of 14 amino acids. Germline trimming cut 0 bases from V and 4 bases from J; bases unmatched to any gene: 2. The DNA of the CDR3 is TGCAGTGCTAGAGAAGGGACTAGGTACAATGAGCAGTTCTTC. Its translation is CSAREGTRYNEQFF.

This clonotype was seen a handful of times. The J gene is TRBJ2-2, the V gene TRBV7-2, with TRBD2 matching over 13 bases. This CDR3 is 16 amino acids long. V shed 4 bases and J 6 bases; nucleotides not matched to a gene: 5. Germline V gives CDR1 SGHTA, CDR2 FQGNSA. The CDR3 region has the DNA TGTGCCAGCAGCTCCGGGGGACTAGCGGGACCCGGGGAGCTGTTTTTT. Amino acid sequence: CASSSGGLAGPGELFF.

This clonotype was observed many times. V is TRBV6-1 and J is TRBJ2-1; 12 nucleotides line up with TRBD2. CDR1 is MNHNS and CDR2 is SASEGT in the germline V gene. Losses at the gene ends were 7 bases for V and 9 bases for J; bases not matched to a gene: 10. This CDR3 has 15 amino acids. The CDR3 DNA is TGTGCCAGCACTACGACTAGCGGGAGCTTGGTTGAGCAGTTCTTC. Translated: CASTTTSGSLVEQFF.

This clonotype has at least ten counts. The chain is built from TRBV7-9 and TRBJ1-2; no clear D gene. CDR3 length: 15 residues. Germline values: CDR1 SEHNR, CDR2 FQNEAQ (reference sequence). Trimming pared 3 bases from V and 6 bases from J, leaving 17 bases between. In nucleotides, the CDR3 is TGTGCCAGCAGCTTCGTGGCAAGCCTGGGCGATGGCTACACCTTC. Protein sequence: CASSFVASLGDGYTF.

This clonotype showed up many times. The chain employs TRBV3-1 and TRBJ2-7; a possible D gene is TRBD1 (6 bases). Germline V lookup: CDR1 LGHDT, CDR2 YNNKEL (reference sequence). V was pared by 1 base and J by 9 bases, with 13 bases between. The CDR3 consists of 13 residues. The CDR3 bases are TGTGCCAGCAGCCAAGGGACCTCCAGGGGGCAGTACTTC. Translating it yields CASSQGTSRGQYF.

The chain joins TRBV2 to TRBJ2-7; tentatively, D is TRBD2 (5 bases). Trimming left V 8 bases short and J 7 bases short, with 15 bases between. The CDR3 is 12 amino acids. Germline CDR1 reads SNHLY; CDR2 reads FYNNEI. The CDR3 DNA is TGTGCCAGCTGCCCTCTCCGCGGGGAGCAGTACTTC. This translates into CASCPLRGEQYF. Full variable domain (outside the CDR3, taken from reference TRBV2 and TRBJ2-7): EPEVTQTPSHQVTQMGQEVILRCVPISNHLYFYWYRQILGQKVEFLVSFYNNEISEKSEIFDDQFSVERPDGSNFTLKIRSTKLEDSAMYFCASCPLRGEQYFGPGTRLTVT.

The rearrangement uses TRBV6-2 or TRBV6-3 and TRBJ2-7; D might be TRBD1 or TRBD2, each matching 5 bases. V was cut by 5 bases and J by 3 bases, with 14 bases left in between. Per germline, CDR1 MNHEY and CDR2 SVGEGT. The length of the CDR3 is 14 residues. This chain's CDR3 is CASSDPGAGYEQYF. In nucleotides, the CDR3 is TGTGCCAGCAGTGACCCCGGGGCCGGCTACGAGCAGTACTTC.

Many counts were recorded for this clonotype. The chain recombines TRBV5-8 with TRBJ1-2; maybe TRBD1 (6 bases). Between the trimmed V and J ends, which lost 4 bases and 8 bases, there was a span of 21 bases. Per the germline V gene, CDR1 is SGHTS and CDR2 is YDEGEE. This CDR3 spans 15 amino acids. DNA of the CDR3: TGTGCCAGCAGCCCGATTTTGGGCGGGGGCATAGGCTACACCTTC. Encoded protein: CASSPILGGGIGYTF.

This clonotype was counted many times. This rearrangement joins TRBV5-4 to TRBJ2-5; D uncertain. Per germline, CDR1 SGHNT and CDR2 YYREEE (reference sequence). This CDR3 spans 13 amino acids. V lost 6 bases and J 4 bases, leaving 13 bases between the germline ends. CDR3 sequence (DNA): TGTGCCAGCACTCCGGACGGTAGAGAGACCCAGTACTTC. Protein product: CASTPDGRETQYF.

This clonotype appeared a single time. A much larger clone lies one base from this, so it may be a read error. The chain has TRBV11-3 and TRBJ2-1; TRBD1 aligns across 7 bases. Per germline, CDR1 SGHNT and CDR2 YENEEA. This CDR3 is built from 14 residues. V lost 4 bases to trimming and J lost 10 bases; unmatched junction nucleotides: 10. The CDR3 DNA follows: TGTGCCAGCAGCTACCGGGACAGTCCCTACGAGCAGTTCTTC. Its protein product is CASSYRDSPYEQFF.

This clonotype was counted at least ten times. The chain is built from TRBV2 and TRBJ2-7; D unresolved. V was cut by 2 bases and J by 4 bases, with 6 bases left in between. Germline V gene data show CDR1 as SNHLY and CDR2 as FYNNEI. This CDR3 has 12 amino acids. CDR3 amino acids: CASSESQYEQYF. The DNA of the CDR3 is TGTGCCAGCAGTGAAAGTCAATACGAGCAGTACTTC.

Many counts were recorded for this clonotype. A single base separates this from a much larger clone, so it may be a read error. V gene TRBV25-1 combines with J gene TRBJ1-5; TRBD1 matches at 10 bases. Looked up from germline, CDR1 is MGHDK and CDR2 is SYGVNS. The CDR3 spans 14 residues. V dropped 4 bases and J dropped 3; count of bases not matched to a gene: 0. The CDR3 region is CASSGQGANQPQHF. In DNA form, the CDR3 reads TGTGCCAGCAGTGGACAGGGGGCCAATCAGCCCCAGCATTTT.

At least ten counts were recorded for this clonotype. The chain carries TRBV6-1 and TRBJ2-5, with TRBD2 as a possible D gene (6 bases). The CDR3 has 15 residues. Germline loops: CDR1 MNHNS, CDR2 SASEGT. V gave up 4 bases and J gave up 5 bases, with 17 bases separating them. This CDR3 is CASSGGVIRGETQYF. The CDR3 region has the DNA TGTGCCAGCAGTGGCGGGGTGATTCGAGGGGAGACCCAGTACTTC.

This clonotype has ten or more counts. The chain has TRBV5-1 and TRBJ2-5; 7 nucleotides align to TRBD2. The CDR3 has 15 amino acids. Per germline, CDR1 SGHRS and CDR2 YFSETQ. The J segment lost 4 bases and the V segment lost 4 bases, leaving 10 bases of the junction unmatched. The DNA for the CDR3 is TGCGCCAGCAGCCCGTCCCAAGGGAGGGGAGAGACCCAGTACTTC. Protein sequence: CASSPSQGRGETQYF.

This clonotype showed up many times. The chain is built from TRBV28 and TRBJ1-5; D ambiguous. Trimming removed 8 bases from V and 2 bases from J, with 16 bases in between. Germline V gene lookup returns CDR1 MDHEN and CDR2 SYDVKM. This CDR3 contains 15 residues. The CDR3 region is CASEEGGARNQPQHF. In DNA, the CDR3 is TGTGCCAGCGAAGAAGGAGGTGCGCGCAATCAGCCCCAGCATTTT.

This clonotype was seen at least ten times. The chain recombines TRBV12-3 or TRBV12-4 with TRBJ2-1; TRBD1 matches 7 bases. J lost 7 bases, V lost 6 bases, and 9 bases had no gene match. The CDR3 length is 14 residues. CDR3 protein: CASRRDRSLNEQFF. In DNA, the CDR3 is TGTGCCAGCAGAAGGGACAGATCTTTAAATGAGCAGTTCTTC.

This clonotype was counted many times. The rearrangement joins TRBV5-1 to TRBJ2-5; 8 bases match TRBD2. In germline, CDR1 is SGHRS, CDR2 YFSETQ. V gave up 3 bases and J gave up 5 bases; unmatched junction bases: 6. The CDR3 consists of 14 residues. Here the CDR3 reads CASSWNTGGETQYF. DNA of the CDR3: TGCGCCAGCAGCTGGAACACGGGAGGGGAGACCCAGTACTTC. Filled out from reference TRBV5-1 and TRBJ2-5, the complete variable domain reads KAGVTQTPRYLIKTRGQQVTLSCSPISGHRSVSWYQQTPGQGLQFLFEYFSETQRNKGNFPGRFSGRQFSNSRSEMNVSTLELGDSALYLCASSWNTGGETQYFGPGTRLLVL.

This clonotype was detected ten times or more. CDR3 nucleotides: TGCGCCAGCAGGTCTCCGGGCAGTGAGCAGTTCTTC. It encodes CASRSPGSEQFF. The rearrangement uses TRBV5-1 and TRBJ2-1; D gene ambiguous. Trimming left V 5 bases short and J 9 bases short, with 12 bases between. Germline V gives CDR1 SGHRS, CDR2 YFSETQ. The CDR3 extends over 12 amino acids.

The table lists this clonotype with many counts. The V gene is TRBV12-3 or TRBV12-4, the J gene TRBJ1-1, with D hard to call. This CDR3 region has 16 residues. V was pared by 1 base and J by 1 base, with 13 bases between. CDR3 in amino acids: CASSLGLRTPNTEAFF. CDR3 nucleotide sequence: TGTGCCAGCAGTTTAGGGCTCCGGACCCCGAACACTGAAGCTTTCTTT.

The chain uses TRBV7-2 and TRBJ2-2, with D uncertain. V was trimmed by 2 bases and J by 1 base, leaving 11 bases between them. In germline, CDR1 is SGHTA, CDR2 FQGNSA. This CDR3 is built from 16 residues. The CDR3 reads CASSLWSSGNTGELFF. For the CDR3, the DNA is TGTGCCAGCAGCTTATGGTCTTCGGGGAACACCGGGGAGCTGTTTTTT.

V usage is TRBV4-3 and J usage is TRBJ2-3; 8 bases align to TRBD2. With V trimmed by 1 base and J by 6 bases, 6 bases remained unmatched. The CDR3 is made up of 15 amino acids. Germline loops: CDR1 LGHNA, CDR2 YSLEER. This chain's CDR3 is CASSQGTGGADTQYF. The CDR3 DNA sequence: TGCGCCAGCAGCCAAGGAACGGGGGGGGCCGATACGCAGTATTTT.

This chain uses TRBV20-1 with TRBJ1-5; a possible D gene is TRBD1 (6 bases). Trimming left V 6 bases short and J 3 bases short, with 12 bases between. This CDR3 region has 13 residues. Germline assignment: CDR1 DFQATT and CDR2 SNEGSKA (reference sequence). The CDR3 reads CSASGQLNQPQHF. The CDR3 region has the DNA TGCAGTGCGTCCGGACAGCTCAATCAGCCCCAGCATTTT.

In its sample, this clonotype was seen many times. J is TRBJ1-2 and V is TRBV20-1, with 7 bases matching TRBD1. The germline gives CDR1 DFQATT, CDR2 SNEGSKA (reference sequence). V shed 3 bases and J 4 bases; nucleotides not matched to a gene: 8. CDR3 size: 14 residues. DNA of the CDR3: TGCAGTGCTAGTGTTCAGGGGGAGGGCTATGGCTACACCTTC. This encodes CSASVQGEGYGYTF.

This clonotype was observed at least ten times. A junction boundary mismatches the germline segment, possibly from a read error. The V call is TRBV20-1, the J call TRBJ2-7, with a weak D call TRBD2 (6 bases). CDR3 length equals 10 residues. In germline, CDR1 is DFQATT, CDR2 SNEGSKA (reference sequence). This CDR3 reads CSASAGGQDF. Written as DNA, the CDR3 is TGCAGTGCTTCCGCTGGAGGGCAGGACTTC.